This T cell receptor (beta chain) was captured by sequencing in a study of T cells after yellow fever vaccination. Study-wide results and caveats: Peaking faster, on day 5 versus 15, the secondary response was nonetheless weaker. The CD4 compartment and the CD8 compartment contained a small share of clonotypes in common. Post-booster repertoires again held most primary-vaccination clones (about 96% CD4, 88% CD8).

Per the germline V gene, CDR1 is SGDLS and CDR2 is YYNGEE. V gave up 7 bases and J gave up 1 base, with 12 bases separating them. This CDR3 region has 14 residues. This clonotype occurred a few times. The antigen is undetermined. Each CDR3 protein gets one entry after TCRdb re-called the 5' RACE reads with MiXCR. The sample has 450,000 to 550,000 distinct CDR3 sequences, 20% to 25% seen once. The source of this sequence is a man younger than 35 who received the YFV17D yellow fever vaccine. The V call is TRBV9, the J call TRBJ2-4; no firm D call. Sample: PBMCs, taken roughly 20 days after the first yellow fever vaccination. The CDR3 spells CASGPYAAKNIQYF. The DNA for the CDR3 is TGTGCCAGCGGCCCCTACGCGGCCAAAAACATTCAGTACTTC.